Described below is a single TCR beta chain sequence and its context. This entry comes from a study of blood T cell repertoires in COVID-19. The assay was immunoSEQ multiplex PCR, and TCRdb's table has in-frame clones only and misses some. The sample shows more than 300,000 clones, nearly 90% of them seen only once. The clonotype was recovered from a woman aged 25 to 39 who had recovered from COVID-19. Input material: PBMCs or T cells enriched from blood (not recorded which).

CDR3 sequence reads: CASSLVGTRGSTDTQYF. CDR3 bases: TGTGCCAGCAGCTTAGTAGGAACCCGGGGGAGCACAGATACGCAGTATTTT. V and J are TRBV7-9 and TRBJ2-3; perhaps TRBD2 as D (6 bases). Between the trimmed V and J ends, which lost 1 base and 0 bases, there was a span of 14 bases. The CDR3 is 17 residues long. The germline CDR1 and CDR2 sequences are SEHNR and FQNEAQ (reference sequence).